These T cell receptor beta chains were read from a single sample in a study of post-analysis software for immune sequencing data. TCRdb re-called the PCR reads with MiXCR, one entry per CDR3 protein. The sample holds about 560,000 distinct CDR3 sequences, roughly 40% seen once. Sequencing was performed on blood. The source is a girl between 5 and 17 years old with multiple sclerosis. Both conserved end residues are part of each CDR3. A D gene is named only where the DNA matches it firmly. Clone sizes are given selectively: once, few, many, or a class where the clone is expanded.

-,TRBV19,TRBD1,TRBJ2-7,TGTGCCAGTAGTATGGCAGGGGGCTACGAGCAGTACTTC,CASSMAGGYEQYF
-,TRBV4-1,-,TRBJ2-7,TGCGCCAGCAGCCAACGACTTCTCTCAACCGACGAGCAGTACTTC,CASSQRLLSTDEQYF
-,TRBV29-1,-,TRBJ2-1,TGCAGGTCACAGGGTCTCCACAATGAGCAGTTCTTC,CRSQGLHNEQFF
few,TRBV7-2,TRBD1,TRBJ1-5,TGTGCCAGCAGCTTCAAGACAGGGGGTCCTTATAGCAATCAGCCCCAGCATTTT,CASSFKTGGPYSNQPQHF
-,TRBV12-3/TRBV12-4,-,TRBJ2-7,TGTGCCAGCAGTTCCCGACCGACCTACGAGCAGTACTTC,CASSSRPTYEQYF
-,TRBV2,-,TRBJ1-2,TGTGCCAGCAGGTGGGACATCGGGGACTATGGCTACACCTTC,CASRWDIGDYGYTF
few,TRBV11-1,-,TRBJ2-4,TGTGCCAGCAGCCCGGGAAAGCTAGCCAAAAACATTCAGTACTTC,CASSPGKLAKNIQYF
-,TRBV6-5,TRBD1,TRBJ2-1,TGTGCCAGCAGGCGGGACAGGGGATACAATGAGCAGTTCTTC,CASRRDRGYNEQFF
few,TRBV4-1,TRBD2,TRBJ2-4,TGCGCCAGCAGCCAAGTGGGACTAGCGGGAGGGAGGTCCGGGAACATTCAGTACTTC,CASSQVGLAGGRSGNIQYF
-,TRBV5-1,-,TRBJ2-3,TGCGCCAGCAGCCGACAAGGTCAACCCACAGATACGCAGTATTTT,CASSRQGQPTDTQYF
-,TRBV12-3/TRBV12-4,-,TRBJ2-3,TGTGCCAGCAGTTTGCGTAGCAGCTTTACGCAGTATTTT,CASSLRSSFTQYF
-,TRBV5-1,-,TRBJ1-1,TGCGCCAGCAGCTTGGCCTTGGGGGAGAGCACTGAAGCTTTCTTT,CASSLALGESTEAFF
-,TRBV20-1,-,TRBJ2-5,TGCAGTGCTAGTTCGGCTACCAACAATGAGCAGTACTTC,CSASSATNNEQYF
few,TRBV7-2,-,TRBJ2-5,TGTGCCAGCAGTACTAGGGTGACAGAGACCCAGTACTTC,CASSTRVTETQYF
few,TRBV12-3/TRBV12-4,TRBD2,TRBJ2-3,TGTGCCAGCAGTTTCGGCGGCGCCGGGGGGGATACGCAGTATTTT,CASSFGGAGGDTQYF
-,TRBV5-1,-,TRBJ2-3,TGCGCCAGCAGCTTGGGGACAGCAGCTCGTCTAACTAGCACAGATACGCAGTATTTT,CASSLGTAARLTSTDTQYF
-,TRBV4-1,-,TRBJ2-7,TGCGCCAGCAGCCAAGATTCGGGGGTTTACGAGCAGTACTTC,CASSQDSGVYEQYF
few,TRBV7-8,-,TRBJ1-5,TGTGCCAGCAGCTCAGAGGGGGTTCCAAATCAGCCCCAGCATTTT,CASSSEGVPNQPQHF
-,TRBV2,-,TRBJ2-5,TGTGCCAGCAGTGAAAGGCTACAAGAGACCCAGTACTTC,CASSERLQETQYF
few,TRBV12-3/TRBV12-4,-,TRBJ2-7,TGTGCCAGCAGTCCATTGAGGACCCTAGGCGGGGAGCAGTACTTC,CASSPLRTLGGEQYF
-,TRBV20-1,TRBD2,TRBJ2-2,TGCAGTGCGAGCGGGACTTACACCGGGGAGCTGTTTTTT,CSASGTYTGELFF
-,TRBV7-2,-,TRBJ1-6,TGTGCCAGCAGCTTAGTGAAGTATAATTCACCCCTCCACTTT,CASSLVKYNSPLHF
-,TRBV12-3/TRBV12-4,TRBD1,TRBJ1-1,TGTGCCAGCAGTTTGGCAGGGGGCTACACTGAAGCTTTCTTT,CASSLAGGYTEAFF
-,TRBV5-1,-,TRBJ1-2,TGCGCCAGCAGCTTGGACGGGGGCCTTAGGAACACCTTC,CASSLDGGLRNTF
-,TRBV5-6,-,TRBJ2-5,TGTGCCAGCAGCTTGTGGGTCGGGGAGACCCAGTACTTC,CASSLWVGETQYF
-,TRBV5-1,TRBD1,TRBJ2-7,TGCGCCAGCAGCCTCCGGGACAGTGGGCCGGGGGAGCAGTACTTC,CASSLRDSGPGEQYF
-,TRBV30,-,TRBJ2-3,TGTGCCTGGAGCAGGCTGGCAGATACGCAGTATTTT,CAWSRLADTQYF
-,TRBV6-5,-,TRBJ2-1,TGTGCCAGCAGCCGAGAATCAGGGGAGGAGTTCTTC,CASSRESGEEFF
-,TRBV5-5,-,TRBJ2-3,TGTGCCAGCGACCTCGGGGACACAGATACGCAGTATTTT,CASDLGDTDTQYF
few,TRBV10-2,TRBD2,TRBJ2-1,TGCGCCAGCAGTAATAGCGGGTCTAATAATGAGCAGTTCTTC,CASSNSGSNNEQFF
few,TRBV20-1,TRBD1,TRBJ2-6,TGCAGTGCTAGGGGGACAGGGGTTAACTCTGGGGCCAACGTCCTGACTTTC,CSARGTGVNSGANVLTF
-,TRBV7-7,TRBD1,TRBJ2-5,TGTGCTAGCAGCTTAGGTGGGACAGGGAGGGAGACCCAGTACTTC,CASSLGGTGRETQYF
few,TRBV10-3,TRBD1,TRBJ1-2,TGTGCCATCTCTCTTGGGACAGGGAACTATGGCTACACCTTC,CAISLGTGNYGYTF
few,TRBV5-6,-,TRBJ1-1,TGTGCCAGCAGCTTGGCGGGCTTTGAAGCTTTCTTT,CASSLAGFEAFF
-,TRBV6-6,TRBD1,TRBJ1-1,TGTGCCAGCATCTTAAGTGGGGACAGGAACACTGAAGCTTTCTTT,CASILSGDRNTEAFF
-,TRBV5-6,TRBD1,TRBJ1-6,TGTGCCAGCAGCCAACGCACAGGGGGCGGTTATAATTCACCCCTCCACTTT,CASSQRTGGGYNSPLHF
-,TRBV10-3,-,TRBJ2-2,TGTGCCATCAGTGCAGACAGCTACACCGGGGAGCTGTTTTTT,CAISADSYTGELFF